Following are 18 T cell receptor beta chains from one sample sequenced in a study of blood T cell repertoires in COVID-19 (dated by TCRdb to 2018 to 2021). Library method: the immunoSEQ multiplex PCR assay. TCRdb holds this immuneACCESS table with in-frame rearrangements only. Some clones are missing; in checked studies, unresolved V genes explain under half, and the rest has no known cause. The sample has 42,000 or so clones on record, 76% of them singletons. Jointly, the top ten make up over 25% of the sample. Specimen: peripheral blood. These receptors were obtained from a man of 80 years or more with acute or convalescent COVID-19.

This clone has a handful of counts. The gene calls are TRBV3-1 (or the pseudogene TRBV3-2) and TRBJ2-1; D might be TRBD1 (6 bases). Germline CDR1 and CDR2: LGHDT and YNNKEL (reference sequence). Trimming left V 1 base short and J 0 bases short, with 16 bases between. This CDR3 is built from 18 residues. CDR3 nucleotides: TGTGCCAGCAGCCAAGCCGGGACACCCCACGGCTCCTACAATGAGCAGTTCTTC. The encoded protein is CASSQAGTPHGSYNEQFF.

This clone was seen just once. DNA of the CDR3: TGTGCCAGCAGTTTCTCCGGGGAGGCCACTGAAGCTTTCTTT. Its protein product is CASSFSGEATEAFF. The chain combines TRBV6-6 with TRBJ1-1; unclear D gene. Germline lookup yields CDR1 MNHNY and CDR2 SVGAGI (reference sequence). Deletions cut 4 bases from V and 4 bases from J, with 13 bases between. The CDR3 extends over 14 amino acids.

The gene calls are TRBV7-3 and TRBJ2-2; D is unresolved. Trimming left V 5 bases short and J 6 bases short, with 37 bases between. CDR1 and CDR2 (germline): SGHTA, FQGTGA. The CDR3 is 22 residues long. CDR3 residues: CASSHSEPEVAYLVQWSGELFF. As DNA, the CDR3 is TGTGCCAGCAGCCATTCAGAACCCGAAGTGGCTTACCTAGTACAATGGTCCGGGGAGCTGTTTTTT.

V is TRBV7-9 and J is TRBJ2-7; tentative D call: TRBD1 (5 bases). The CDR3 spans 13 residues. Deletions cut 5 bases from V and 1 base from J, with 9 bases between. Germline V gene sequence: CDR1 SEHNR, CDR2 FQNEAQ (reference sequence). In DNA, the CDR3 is TGTGCCAGCAGCAATAGGGGATCCTACGAGCAGTACTTC. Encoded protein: CASSNRGSYEQYF.

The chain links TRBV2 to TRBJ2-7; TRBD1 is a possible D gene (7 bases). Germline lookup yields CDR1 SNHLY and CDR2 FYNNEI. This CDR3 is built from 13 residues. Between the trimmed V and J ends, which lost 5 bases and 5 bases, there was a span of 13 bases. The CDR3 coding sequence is TGTGCCAGCAGTTGGGGCAGGGGGGACGAGCAGTACTTC. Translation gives CASSWGRGDEQYF.

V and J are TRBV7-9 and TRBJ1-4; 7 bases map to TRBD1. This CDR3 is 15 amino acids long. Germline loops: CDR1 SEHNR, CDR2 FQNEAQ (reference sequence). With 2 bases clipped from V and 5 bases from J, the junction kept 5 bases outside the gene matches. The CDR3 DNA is TGTGCCAGCAGCTTATCGACAGGGAAGAATGAAAAACTGTTTTTT. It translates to CASSLSTGKNEKLFF.

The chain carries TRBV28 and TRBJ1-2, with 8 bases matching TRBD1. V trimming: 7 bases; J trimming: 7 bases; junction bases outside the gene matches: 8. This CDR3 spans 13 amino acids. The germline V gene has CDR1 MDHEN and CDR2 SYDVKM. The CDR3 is CASTDGQGAGYTF. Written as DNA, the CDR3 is TGTGCCAGCACCGATGGACAGGGCGCTGGCTACACCTTC.

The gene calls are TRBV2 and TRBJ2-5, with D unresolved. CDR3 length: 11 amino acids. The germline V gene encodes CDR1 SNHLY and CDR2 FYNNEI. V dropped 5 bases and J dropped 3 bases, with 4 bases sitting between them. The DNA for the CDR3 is TGTGCCAGCAGTTTTAAAGAGACCCAGTACTTC. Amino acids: CASSFKETQYF.

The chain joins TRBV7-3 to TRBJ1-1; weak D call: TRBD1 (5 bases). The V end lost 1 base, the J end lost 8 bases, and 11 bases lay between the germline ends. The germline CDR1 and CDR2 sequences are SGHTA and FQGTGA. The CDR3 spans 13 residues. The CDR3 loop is CASSLKAGREAFF. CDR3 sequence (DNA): TGTGCCAGCAGCTTAAAGGCAGGGCGAGAAGCTTTCTTT.

This CDR3 is CASSTGQTNTGELFF. The DNA of the CDR3 is TGCGCCAGCAGCACGGGACAGACCAACACCGGGGAGCTGTTTTTT. The J gene is TRBJ2-2, the V gene TRBV10-1; 7 nucleotides align to TRBD1. The CDR3 has 15 residues. V lost 6 bases, J lost 2 bases, and 6 bases stayed unmatched. The germline gives CDR1 WNHNN, CDR2 SYGVQD (reference sequence).

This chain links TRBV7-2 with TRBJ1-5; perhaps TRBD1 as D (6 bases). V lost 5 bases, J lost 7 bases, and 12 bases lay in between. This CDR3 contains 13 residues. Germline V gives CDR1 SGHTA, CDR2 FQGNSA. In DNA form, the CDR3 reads TGTGCCAGCAGCCGTCGGGGGGCCCAGCCCCAGCATTTT. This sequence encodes CASSRRGAQPQHF.

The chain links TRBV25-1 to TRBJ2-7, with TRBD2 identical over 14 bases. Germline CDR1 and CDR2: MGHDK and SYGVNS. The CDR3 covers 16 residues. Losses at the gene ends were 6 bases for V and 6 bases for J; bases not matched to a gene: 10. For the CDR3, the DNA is TGTGCCAGCAGGCCCACCGGGACTAGCGGGAGTGGCGAGCAGTACTTC. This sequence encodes CASRPTGTSGSGEQYF.

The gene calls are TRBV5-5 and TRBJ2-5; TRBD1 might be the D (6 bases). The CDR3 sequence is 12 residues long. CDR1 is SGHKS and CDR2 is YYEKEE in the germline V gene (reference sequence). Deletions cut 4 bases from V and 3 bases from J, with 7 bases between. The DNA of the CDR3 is TGTGCCAGCAGCCCAGGGGAAGAGACCCAGTACTTC. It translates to CASSPGEETQYF.

CDR3 region: CASSPTGGDEQYF. CDR3 in DNA: TGTGCCAGCAGCCCCACAGGGGGGGACGAGCAGTACTTC. The chain joins TRBV7-3 to TRBJ2-7; weak D call: TRBD1 (8 bases). The germline gives CDR1 SGHTA, CDR2 FQGTGA. The CDR3 has 13 residues. The V gene lost 5 bases and the J gene lost 5 bases, with 13 bases spanning the gap.

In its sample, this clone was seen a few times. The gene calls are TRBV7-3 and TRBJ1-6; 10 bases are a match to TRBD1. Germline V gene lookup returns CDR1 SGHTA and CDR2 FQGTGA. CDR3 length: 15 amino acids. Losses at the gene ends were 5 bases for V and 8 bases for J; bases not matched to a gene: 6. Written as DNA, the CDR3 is TGTGCCAGCAGCCTAAGCGGGACAGGGGATTCACCCCTCCACTTT. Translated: CASSLSGTGDSPLHF.

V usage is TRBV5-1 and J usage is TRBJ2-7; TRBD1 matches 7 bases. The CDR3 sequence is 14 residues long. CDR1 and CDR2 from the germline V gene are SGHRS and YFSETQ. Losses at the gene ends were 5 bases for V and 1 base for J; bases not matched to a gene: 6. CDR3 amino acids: CASSETGNSYEQYF. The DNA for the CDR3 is TGCGCCAGCAGTGAGACAGGGAATTCCTACGAGCAGTACTTC.

The CDR3 loop reads CASSLGTGGTRQAFF. The CDR3 region has the DNA TGTGCCAGCAGTTTAGGGACAGGGGGAACCCGGCAAGCTTTCTTT. The rearrangement uses TRBV28 and TRBJ1-1, with TRBD1 matching over 11 bases. The CDR3 is 15 amino acids. Trimming at V came to 2 bases and at J to 9 bases, leaving 8 bases not matched to a gene. CDR1 is MDHEN and CDR2 is SYDVKM in the germline V gene.

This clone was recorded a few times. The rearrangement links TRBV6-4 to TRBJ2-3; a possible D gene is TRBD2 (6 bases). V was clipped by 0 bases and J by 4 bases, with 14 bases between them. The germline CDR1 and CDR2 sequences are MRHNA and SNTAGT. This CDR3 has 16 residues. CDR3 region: CASSDSSGGGPDTQYF. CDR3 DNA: TGTGCCAGCAGTGACTCTAGCGGTGGGGGTCCAGATACGCAGTATTTT.